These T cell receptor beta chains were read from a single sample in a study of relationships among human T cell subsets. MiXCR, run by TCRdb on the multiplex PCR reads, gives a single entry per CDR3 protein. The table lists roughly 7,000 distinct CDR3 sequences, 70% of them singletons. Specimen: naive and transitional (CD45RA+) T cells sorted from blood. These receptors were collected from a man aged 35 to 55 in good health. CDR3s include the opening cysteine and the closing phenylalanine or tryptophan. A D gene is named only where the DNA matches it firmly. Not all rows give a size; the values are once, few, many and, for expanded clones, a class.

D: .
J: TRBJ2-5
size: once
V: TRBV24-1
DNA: TGTGCCACCAGTGAAGGATACGAAGAGACCCAGTACTTC
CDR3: CATSEGYEETQYF

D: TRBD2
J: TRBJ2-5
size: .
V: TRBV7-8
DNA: TGTGCCAGCAGTACAGAGGGTAGCGGGGCAATCCAAGAGACCCAGTACTTC
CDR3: CASSTEGSGAIQETQYF

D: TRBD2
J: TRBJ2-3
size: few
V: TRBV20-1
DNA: TGCAGTGCCCACGGACTAGCCTTAGATACGCAGTATTTT
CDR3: CSAHGLALDTQYF

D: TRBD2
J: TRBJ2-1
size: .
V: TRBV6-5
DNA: TGTGCCAGCAGTCCGACTAGCGGGGCCGCCGGGGCGCAGTTCTTC
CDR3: CASSPTSGAAGAQFF

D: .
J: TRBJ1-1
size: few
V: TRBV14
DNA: TGTGCCAGCAGCCAAAGGCGCAAAGGGGACACTGAAGCTTTCTTT
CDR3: CASSQRRKGDTEAFF

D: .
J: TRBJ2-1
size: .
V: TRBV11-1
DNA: TGTGCCAGCAGCTCCCCGCCCAGCAATGAGCAGTTCTTC
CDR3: CASSSPPSNEQFF

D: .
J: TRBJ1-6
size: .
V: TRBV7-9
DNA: TGTGCCAGCAGCTTAGGGGAGTTCTGGAGCTCCTATAATTCACCCCTCCACTTT
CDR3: CASSLGEFWSSYNSPLHF

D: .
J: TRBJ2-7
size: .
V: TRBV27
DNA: TGTGCCAGCAGTTTCGGGGCTCTGCCTTACGAGCAGTACTTC
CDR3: CASSFGALPYEQYF

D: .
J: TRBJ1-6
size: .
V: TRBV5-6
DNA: TGTGCCAGCAGTCCTAGCGGCGTGAGTCCACCCCTCCACTTT
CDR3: CASSPSGVSPPLHF

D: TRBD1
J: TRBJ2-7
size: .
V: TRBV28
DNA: TGTGGCTCGACAGGGTTCAACGAGCAGTACTTC
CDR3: CGSTGFNEQYF

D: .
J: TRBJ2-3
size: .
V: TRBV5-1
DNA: TGCGCCAGCAGCTTGGATGTAGCGGGCACAGATACGCAGTATTTT
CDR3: CASSLDVAGTDTQYF

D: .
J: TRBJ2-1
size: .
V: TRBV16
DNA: TGTGCCAGCAGCCAAATAGAACAGGTCTACAATGAGCAGTTCTTC
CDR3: CASSQIEQVYNEQFF

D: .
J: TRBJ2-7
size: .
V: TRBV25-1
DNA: TGTGCCAGCAGGCTGGGGGACGAGCAGTACTTC
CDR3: CASRLGDEQYF

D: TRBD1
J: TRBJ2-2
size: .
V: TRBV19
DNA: TGTGCCAGTAGTACAGGGACAGCCGGGGAGCTGTTTTTT
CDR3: CASSTGTAGELFF

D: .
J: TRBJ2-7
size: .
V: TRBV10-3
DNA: TGTGCCATCAGTCCAGGGTCAGCTTCCTACGAGCAGTACTTC
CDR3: CAISPGSASYEQYF